Presented here are 20 T cell receptor beta chains from one specimen sequenced in a study of T-cell memory formation after mild COVID-19. TCRdb reanalysed the 5' RACE reads using MiXCR and keeps one entry per CDR3 protein. The data hold around 200,000 distinct CDR3 sequences, with about 10% observed a single time. The sample taken for sequencing was PBMCs or a T cell subset sorted from them (not recorded which). These TCRs come from a man aged 18 to 29 who had mild COVID-19 (a few samples of this study predate the infection). Cell type and time point are not known.

The CDR3 reads CASSLVGQGGHEQYF. The DNA of the CDR3 is TGTGCCAGCAGCTTAGTGGGACAGGGAGGACACGAGCAGTACTTC. The rearrangement uses TRBV11-2 and TRBJ2-7, with 9 bases identical to TRBD1. This CDR3 has 15 amino acids. The V gene's germline CDR1 is SGHAT and CDR2 FQNNGV. Trimming removed 1 base from V and 5 bases from J; junction bases left unmatched: 6.

The chain links TRBV5-1 to TRBJ2-3; 16 nucleotides match TRBD2. The CDR3 consists of 17 residues. The V gene's germline CDR1 is SGHRS and CDR2 YFSETQ. Trimming took 3 bases from V and 2 from J; bases not matched to a gene: 3. CDR3 DNA sequence: TGCGCCAGCAGCTCGGGACTAGCGGGGGGGCCCACAGATACGCAGTATTTT. Translated: CASSSGLAGGPTDTQYF.

The V gene is TRBV6-2 or TRBV6-3, the J gene TRBJ1-2; 9 positions agree with TRBD1. The CDR3 totals 14 residues. Germline V CDR1 and CDR2: MNHEY, SVGEGT. V shed 6 bases, J shed 2 bases, and the junction held 4 bases outside the gene matches. The CDR3 spells CASRRQGGNYGYTF. The CDR3 DNA sequence: TGTGCCAGCAGGCGACAGGGGGGAAACTATGGCTACACCTTC.

This clonotype turned up a few times. This chain connects TRBV2 to TRBJ2-3; 7 bases are a match to TRBD1. This CDR3 contains 14 residues. V lost 9 bases, J lost 0 bases, and 6 bases stayed unmatched. CDR1 and CDR2 (germline): SNHLY, FYNNEI. This chain's CDR3 is CASETTGSTDTQYF. CDR3 DNA sequence: TGTGCCAGTGAGACGACAGGGAGCACAGATACGCAGTATTTT.

This clonotype was detected only a few times. The rearrangement uses TRBV6-5 and TRBJ2-3; no definite D call. Trimming pared 0 bases from V and 0 bases from J, leaving 10 bases between. The CDR3 runs 16 residues. The germline gives CDR1 MNHEY, CDR2 SVGAGI. The DNA for the CDR3 is TGTGCCAGCAGTTACTCGAATCCGCGTAGCACAGATACGCAGTATTTT. Protein product: CASSYSNPRSTDTQYF.

A few counts support this clonotype. This chain connects TRBV7-2 to TRBJ2-3; 10 bases match TRBD2. J was trimmed by 8 bases and V by 5 bases; bases with no gene match: 10. The CDR3 runs to 15 residues. The V gene's germline CDR1 is SGHTA and CDR2 FQGNSA. CDR3 DNA sequence: TGTGCCAGCAGCCCCCCGGGACTAGCGCGCGGTACGCAGTATTTT. It is translated as CASSPPGLARGTQYF.

The table lists this clonotype with a few counts. The CDR3 loop is CASSLSSGGNFYNEQFF. Here the CDR3 DNA reads TGTGCCAGCAGTTTGTCCTCAGGGGGGAACTTCTACAATGAGCAGTTCTTC. The chain carries TRBV27 and TRBJ2-1; D is perhaps TRBD1 (7 bases). This CDR3 is 17 amino acids long. Germline CDR1 MNHEY, CDR2 SMNVEV (reference sequence). V gave up 3 bases and J gave up 3 bases, with 18 bases separating them.

The chain recombines TRBV5-1 with TRBJ2-2; possibly TRBD1 for D (6 bases). The CDR3 contains 14 residues. The germline gives CDR1 SGHRS, CDR2 YFSETQ. V gave up 4 bases and J gave up 6 bases, with 13 bases separating them. CDR3 sequence: CASSPGTGSGELFF. CDR3 DNA sequence: TGCGCCAGCAGCCCAGGAACAGGGTCCGGGGAGCTGTTTTTT.

The chain joins TRBV4-1 to TRBJ2-1; TRBD2 agrees at 10 bases. The CDR3 is 16 amino acids. V was pared by 4 bases and J by 0 bases, with 3 bases of the junction left unmatched. CDR1 MGHRA and CDR2 YSYEKL come from the germline V gene. DNA for the CDR3: TGCGCCAGCAGCCCGCGGACTAGCGGCTCCTACAATGAGCAGTTCTTC. This codes for CASSPRTSGSYNEQFF.

CDR3 amino acids: CASSLELAGPYTDTQYF. CDR3 DNA sequence: TGTGCCAGCAGCTTAGAACTAGCGGGTCCTTACACAGATACGCAGTATTTT. This chain uses TRBV11-2 with TRBJ2-3; 9 bases are a match to TRBD2. The CDR3 runs 17 residues. Germline CDR1 and CDR2: SGHAT and FQNNGV. The V segment lost 0 bases and the J segment 2 bases; nucleotides outside the gene matches: 6.

The rearrangement uses TRBV6-2 or TRBV6-3 and TRBJ2-2; no definite D call. Germline assignment: CDR1 MNHEY and CDR2 SVGEGT. V lost 5 bases and J 9 bases, leaving 10 bases between the germline ends. This CDR3 is built from 12 residues. Written as DNA, the CDR3 is TGTGCCAGCAGTCTCGGACCGAGGGAGCTGTTTTTT. Protein: CASSLGPRELFF.

This clonotype was counted only a few times. The CDR3 sequence: CASSPFRLAGPGEQFF. In DNA form, the CDR3 reads TGTGCCAGCAGCCCGTTTAGACTAGCGGGGCCGGGGGAGCAGTTCTTC. The V call is TRBV7-8, the J call TRBJ2-1; 11 bases align to TRBD2. The V segment lost 5 bases and the J segment 10 bases; nucleotides outside the gene matches: 13. CDR3 size: 16 residues. CDR1 is SGHVS and CDR2 is FQNEAQ in the germline V gene.

V and J are TRBV5-1 and TRBJ2-5; D possibly corresponds to TRBD1 (6 bases). Looked up from germline, CDR1 is SGHRS and CDR2 is YFSETQ. The V and J ends lost 5 bases and 3 bases respectively, with 8 bases between them. This CDR3 is built from 12 residues. CDR3 residues: CASRWTEETQYF. As DNA, the CDR3 is TGCGCCAGCAGGTGGACAGAAGAGACCCAGTACTTC.

This clonotype was recorded at least ten times. V is TRBV5-1 and J is TRBJ2-3; no firm D call. The CDR3 is made up of 14 amino acids. The germline V gene encodes CDR1 SGHRS and CDR2 YFSETQ. V gave up 0 bases and J gave up 2 bases, with 7 bases separating them. The CDR3 is CASSLVDPTDTQYF. CDR3 bases: TGCGCCAGCAGCTTGGTGGACCCCACAGATACGCAGTATTTT.

J is TRBJ2-3 and V is TRBV4-3; a weak D match, TRBD2 (6 bases). CDR1 LGHNA and CDR2 YSLEER come from the germline V gene. The CDR3 has 16 amino acids. Trimming took off 1 base at V and 2 bases at J, with 13 bases between the two ends. The CDR3 protein is CASSQAADYSTDTQYF. CDR3 DNA: TGCGCCAGCAGCCAAGCGGCGGACTACTCCACAGATACGCAGTATTTT.

This clonotype was seen more than once but under ten times. The chain recombines TRBV20-1 with TRBJ1-1; D is unresolved. In germline, CDR1 is DFQATT, CDR2 SNEGSKA (reference sequence). With 6 bases removed from V and 1 base from J, the gap between germline ends came to 15 bases. The length of the CDR3 is 14 residues. The CDR3 bases are TGCAGTGCGCACGGAGGCGGCCGGAACACTGAAGCTTTCTTT. The encoded protein is CSAHGGGRNTEAFF.

This clonotype was observed a few times. The chain couples TRBV6-2 or TRBV6-3 to TRBJ2-1; 15 positions match TRBD2. The CDR3 consists of 17 residues. Germline-derived CDR1 and CDR2 are MNHEY and SVGEGT. V was clipped by 5 bases and J by 3 bases; unmatched bases: 5. The chain's CDR3 is CASSPGLAGGHYNEQFF. In nucleotides, the CDR3 is TGTGCCAGCAGTCCGGGACTAGCGGGGGGCCACTACAATGAGCAGTTCTTC.

This clonotype was detected only a few times. The chain is built from TRBV7-2 and TRBJ2-1; the D gene could be TRBD1 or TRBD2 (5 bases each). The V gene's germline CDR1 is SGHTA and CDR2 FQGNSA. V dropped 3 bases and J dropped 4 bases, with 13 bases sitting between them. The CDR3 sequence is 15 residues long. In DNA form, the CDR3 reads TGTGCCAGCAGCTTGGGGCTAGCACAATACAATGAGCAGTTCTTC. It codes for CASSLGLAQYNEQFF. Filled out from reference TRBV7-2 and TRBJ2-1, the complete variable domain reads GAGVSQSPSNKVTEKGKDVELRCDPISGHTALYWYRQSLGQGLEFLIYFQGNSAPDKSGLPSDRFSAERTGGSVSTLTIQRTQQEDSAVYLCASSLGLAQYNEQFFGPGTRLTVL.

This clonotype was seen a few times. This chain uses TRBV28 with TRBJ2-1; D unresolved. The CDR3 sequence is 13 residues long. Between the trimmed V and J ends, which lost 5 bases and 6 bases, there was a span of 11 bases. From germline, CDR1 is MDHEN and CDR2 SYDVKM. Written as DNA, the CDR3 is TGTGCCAGCAGTATCGGGTGGGTCAATGAGCAGTTCTTC. Residues: CASSIGWVNEQFF.

CDR3 sequence reads: CASITQGLAVDTQYF. The CDR3 DNA reads TGTGCCAGCATCACCCAGGGACTAGCGGTAGATACGCAGTATTTT. This chain links TRBV11-2 with TRBJ2-3; 11 bases line up with TRBD2. With V trimmed by 7 bases and J by 5 bases, 8 bases remained unmatched. The CDR3 has 15 amino acids. Germline-derived CDR1 and CDR2 are SGHAT and FQNNGV.